This TCR beta chain was sequenced during a study of blood T cell repertoires in COVID-19. Study in general: The United States, Italy and Spain were the sources of the acute and convalescent COVID-19 samples. The analysed material was cDNA or gDNA that came from T cells, B-cell-depleted T cells, or PBMCs.

In the original analysis: The assay estimated nucleated cells by amplifying reference gene primers. This table comes from immunoSEQ multiplex PCR, and its TCRdb copy is limited to in-frame clones, with some not included. That table furnishes V, J and clone size, whereas the DNA furnished D and trimming. The sample carries nearly 95,000 clones, around 86% recorded once. This receptor was obtained from a woman aged 80 or over with acute or convalescent COVID-19. The sequenced sample consisted of peripheral blood.

The CDR3 protein is CASSQDSSGSAYNEQFF. The CDR3 nucleotides are TGTGCCAGCAGCCAAGACTCTAGCGGGAGCGCCTACAATGAGCAGTTCTTC. The rearrangement uses TRBV3-1 (or the pseudogene TRBV3-2) and TRBJ2-1, with 10 nucleotides matching TRBD2. Germline V gene data show CDR1 as LGHDT and CDR2 as YNNKEL (reference sequence). This CDR3 spans 17 amino acids. The junction had 4 bases not matched to a gene; V was cut back by 0 bases and J by 2 bases.